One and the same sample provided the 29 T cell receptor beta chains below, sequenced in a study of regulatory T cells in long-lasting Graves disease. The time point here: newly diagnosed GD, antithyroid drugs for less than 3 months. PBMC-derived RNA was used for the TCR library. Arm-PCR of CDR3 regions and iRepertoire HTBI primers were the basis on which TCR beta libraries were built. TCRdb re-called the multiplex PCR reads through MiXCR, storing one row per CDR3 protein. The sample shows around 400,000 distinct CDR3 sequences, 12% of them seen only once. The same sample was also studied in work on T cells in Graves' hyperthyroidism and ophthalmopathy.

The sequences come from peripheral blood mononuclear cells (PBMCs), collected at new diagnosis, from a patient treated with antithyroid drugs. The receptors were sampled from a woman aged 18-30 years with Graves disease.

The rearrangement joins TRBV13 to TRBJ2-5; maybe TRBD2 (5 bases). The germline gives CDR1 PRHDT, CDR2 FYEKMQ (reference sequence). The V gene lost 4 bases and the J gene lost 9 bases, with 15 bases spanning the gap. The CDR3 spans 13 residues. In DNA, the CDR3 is TGTGCCAGCAGCTCCCAGCAGAGGGTCGCCCAGTACTTC. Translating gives CASSSQQRVAQYF.

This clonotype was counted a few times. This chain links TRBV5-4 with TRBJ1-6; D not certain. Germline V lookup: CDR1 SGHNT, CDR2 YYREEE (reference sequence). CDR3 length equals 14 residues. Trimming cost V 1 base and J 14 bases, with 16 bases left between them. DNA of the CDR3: TGTGCCAGCAGCTTGCAGGTCCCCGTTTCTACCCTCCACTTT. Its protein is CASSLQVPVSTLHF.

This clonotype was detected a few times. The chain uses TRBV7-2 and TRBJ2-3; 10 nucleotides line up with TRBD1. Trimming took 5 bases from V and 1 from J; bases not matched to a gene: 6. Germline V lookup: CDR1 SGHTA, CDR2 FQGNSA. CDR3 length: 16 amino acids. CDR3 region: CASSTRQGAGTDTQYF. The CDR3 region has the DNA TGTGCCAGCAGCACTCGACAGGGGGCGGGCACAGATACGCAGTATTTT.

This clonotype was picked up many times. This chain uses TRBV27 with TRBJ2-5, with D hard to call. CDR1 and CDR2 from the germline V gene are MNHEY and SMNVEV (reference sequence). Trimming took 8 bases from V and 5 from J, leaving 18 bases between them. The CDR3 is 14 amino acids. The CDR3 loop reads CASRGWEVGETQYF. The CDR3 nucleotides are TGTGCCAGCCGTGGGTGGGAAGTAGGTGAGACCCAGTACTTC.

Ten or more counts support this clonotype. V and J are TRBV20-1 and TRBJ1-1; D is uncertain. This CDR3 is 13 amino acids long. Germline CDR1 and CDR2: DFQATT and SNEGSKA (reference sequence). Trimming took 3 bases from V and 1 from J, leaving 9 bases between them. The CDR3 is CSARSYTNTEAFF. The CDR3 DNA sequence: TGCAGTGCTAGGTCCTATACGAACACTGAAGCTTTCTTT.

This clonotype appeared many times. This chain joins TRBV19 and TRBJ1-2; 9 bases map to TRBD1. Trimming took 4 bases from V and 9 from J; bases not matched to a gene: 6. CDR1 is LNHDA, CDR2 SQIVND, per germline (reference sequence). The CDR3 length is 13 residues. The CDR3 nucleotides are TGTGCCAGTAGTACCGGACAGGGGACGAGCTACACCTTC. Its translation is CASSTGQGTSYTF.

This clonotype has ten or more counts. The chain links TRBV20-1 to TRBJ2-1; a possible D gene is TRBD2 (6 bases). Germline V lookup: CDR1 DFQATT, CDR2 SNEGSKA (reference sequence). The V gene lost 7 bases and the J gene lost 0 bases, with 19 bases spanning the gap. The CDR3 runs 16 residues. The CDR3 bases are TGCAGTGTTTTCCCAGTAGCGGTCAGCTCCTACAATGAGCAGTTCTTC. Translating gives CSVFPVAVSSYNEQFF.

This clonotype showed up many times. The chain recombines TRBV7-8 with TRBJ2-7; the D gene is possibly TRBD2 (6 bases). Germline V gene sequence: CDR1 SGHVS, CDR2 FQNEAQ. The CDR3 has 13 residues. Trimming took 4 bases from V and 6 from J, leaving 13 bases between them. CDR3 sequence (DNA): TGTGCCAGCAGCTCAAATATCGGGAGCGAGCAGTACGTC. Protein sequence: CASSSNIGSEQYV.

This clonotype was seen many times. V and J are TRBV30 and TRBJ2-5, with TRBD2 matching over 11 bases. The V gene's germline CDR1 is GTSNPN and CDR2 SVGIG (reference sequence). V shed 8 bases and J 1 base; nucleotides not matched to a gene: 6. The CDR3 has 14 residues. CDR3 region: CASYSGGAQETQYF. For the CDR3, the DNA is TGTGCCAGCTATAGCGGGGGGGCCCAAGAGACCCAGTACTTC.

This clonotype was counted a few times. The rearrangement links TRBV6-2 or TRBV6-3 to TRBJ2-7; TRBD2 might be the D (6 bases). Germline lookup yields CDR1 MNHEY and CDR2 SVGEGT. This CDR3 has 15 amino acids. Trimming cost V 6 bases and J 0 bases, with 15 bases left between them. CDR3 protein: CASRRGTVSSYEQYV. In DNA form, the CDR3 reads TGTGCCAGCAGACGCGGGACGGTGAGCTCCTACGAGCAGTACGTC.

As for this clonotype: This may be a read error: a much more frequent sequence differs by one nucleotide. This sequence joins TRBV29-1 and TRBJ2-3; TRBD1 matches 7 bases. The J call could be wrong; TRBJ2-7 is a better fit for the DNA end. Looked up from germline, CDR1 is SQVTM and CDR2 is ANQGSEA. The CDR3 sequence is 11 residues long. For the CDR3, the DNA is TGCAGCACGACAGGGAAGGGTGAGCAGTACTTC. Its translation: CSTTGKGEQYF.

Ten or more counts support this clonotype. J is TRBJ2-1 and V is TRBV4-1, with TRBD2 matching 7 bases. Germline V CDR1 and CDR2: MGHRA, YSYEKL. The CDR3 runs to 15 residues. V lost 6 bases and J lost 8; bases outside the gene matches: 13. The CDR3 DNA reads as TGCGCCAGCAGGATCTCGGGACTACTTGTCGATGAGCAGTTCTTC. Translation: CASRISGLLVDEQFF.

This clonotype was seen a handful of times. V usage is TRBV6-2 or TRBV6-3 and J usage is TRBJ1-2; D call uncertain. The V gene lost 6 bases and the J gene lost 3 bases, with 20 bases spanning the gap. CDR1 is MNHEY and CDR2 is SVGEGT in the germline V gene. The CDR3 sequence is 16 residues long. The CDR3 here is CASSRTPGSRDYGYTF. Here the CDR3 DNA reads TGTGCCAGCAGCCGAACGCCAGGTTCGCGTGACTATGGCTACACCTTC.

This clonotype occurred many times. The CDR3 region is CASSSDRGGSEQYV. CDR3 DNA: TGTGCCAGCAGTTCGGACAGGGGAGGTTCCGAGCAGTACGTC. The chain recombines TRBV6-5 with TRBJ2-7; 9 bases are a match to TRBD1. Germline CDR1 is MNHEY and CDR2 is SVGAGI. V lost 4 bases, J lost 6 bases, and 7 bases stayed unmatched. The CDR3 length is 14 residues.

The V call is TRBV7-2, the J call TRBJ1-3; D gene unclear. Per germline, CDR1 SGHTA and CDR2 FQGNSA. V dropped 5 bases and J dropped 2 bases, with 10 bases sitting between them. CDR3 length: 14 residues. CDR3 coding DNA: TGTGCCAGCAGCCCCCGGAGGGCTGGAAACACCATATATTTT. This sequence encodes CASSPRRAGNTIYF.

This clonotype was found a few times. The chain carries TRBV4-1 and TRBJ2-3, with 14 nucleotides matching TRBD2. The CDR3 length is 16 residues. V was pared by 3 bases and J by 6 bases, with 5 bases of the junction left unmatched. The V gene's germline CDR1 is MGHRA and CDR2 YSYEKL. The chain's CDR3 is CASSHLTSGRGDTQYF. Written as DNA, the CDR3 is TGCGCCAGCAGCCATTTGACTAGCGGGAGGGGCGATACGCAGTATTTT.

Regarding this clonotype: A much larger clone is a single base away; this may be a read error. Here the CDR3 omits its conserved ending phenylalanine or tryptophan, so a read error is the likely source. CDR3 in amino acids: CASSLLRRWAISYTI. The CDR3 bases are TGTGCCAGCAGCTTACTTCGGAGGTGGGCTATAAGCTACACCATC. The chain combines TRBV3-1 with TRBJ1-2, with D unresolved. Germline values: CDR1 LGHDT, CDR2 YNNKEL (reference sequence). V was cut by 5 bases and J by 9 bases, with 22 bases left in between. The CDR3 covers 15 residues.

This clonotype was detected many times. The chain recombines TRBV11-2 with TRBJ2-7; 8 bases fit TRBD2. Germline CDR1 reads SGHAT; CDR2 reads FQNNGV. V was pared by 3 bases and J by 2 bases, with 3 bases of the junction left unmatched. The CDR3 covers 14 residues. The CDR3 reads CASSFSGGPYEQYF. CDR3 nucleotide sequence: TGTGCCAGCAGCTTTTCGGGAGGGCCCTACGAGCAGTACTTC.

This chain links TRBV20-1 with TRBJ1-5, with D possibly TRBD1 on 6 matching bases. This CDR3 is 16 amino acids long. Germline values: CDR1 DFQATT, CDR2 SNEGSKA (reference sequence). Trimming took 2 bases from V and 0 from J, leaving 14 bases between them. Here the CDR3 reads CSARWTESYSNQPQHF. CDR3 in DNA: TGCAGTGCTAGATGGACAGAGTCTTATAGCAATCAGCCCCAGCATTTT.

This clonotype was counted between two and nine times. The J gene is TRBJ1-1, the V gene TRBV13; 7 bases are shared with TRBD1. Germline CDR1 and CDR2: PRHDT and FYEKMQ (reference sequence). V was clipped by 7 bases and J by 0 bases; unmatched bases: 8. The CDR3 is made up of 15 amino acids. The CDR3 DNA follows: TGTGCCAGCAACCAGGCGGGACAGATGAACACTGAAGCTTTCTTT. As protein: CASNQAGQMNTEAFF.

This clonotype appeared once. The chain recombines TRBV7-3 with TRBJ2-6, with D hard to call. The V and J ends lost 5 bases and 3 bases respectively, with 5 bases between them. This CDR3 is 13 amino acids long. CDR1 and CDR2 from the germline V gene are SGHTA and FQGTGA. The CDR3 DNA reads TGTGCCAGCAGCCCTTTTGGGGCCAACGTCCTGACTTTC. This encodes CASSPFGANVLTF. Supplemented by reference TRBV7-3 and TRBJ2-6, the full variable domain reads GAGVSQTPSNKVTEKGKYVELRCDPISGHTALYWYRQSLGQGPEFLIYFQGTGAADDSGLPNDRFFAVRPEGSVSTLKIQRTERGDSAVYLCASSPFGANVLTFGAGSRLTVL.

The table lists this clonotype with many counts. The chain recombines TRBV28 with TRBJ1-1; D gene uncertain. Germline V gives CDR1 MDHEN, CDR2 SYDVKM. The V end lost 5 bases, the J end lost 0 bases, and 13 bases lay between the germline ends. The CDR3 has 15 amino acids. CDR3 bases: TGTGCCAGCAGTGCCCAGGACCGAATGAACACTGAAGCTTTCTTT. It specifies CASSAQDRMNTEAFF.

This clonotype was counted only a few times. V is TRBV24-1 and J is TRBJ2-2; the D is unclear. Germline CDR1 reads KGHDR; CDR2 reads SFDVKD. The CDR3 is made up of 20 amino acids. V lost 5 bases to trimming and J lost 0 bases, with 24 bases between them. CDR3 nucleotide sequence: TGTGCCACCAGTGCGAGTCGGATACTGCGGCCGTTCGCGAACACCGGGGAGCTGTTTTTT. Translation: CATSASRILRPFANTGELFF.

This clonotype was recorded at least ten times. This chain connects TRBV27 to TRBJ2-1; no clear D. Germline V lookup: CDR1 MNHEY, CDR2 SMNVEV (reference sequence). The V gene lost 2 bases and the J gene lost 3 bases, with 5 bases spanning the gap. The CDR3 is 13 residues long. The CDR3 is CASSLGIYNEQFF. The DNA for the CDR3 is TGTGCCAGCAGTTTAGGGATCTACAATGAGCAGTTCTTC.

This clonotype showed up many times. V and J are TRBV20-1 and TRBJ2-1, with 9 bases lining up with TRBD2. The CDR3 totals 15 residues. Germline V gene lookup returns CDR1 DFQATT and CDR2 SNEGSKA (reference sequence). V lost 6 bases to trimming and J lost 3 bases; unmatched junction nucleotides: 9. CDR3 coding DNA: TGCAGTGCCTGCATAGCGGGAGTCGACTACAATGAGCAGTTCTTC. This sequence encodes CSACIAGVDYNEQFF.

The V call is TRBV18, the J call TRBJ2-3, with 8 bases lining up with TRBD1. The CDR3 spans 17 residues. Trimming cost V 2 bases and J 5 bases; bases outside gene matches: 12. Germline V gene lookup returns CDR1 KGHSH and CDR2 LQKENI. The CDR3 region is CASSPNVYRGSKDTQYF. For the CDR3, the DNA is TGTGCCAGCTCACCAAACGTTTACAGGGGGAGTAAAGATACGCAGTATTTT.

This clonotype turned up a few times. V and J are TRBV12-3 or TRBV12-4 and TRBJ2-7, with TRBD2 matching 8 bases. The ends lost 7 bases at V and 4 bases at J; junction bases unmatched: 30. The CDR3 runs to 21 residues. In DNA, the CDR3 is TGTGCCAGCACCCCCCGGTTAGCGGGGCTCATCCCACCAACAATCGGGTACGAGCAGTACTTC. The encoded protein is CASTPRLAGLIPPTIGYEQYF.

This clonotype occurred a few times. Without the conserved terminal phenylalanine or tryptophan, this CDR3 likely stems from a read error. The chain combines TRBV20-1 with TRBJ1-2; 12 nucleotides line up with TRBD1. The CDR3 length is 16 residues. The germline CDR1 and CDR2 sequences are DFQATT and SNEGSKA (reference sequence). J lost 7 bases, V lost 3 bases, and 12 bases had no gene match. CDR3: CSARGTGGPVWVGYTS. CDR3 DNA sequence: TGCAGTGCTAGGGGGACAGGGGGCCCGGTTTGGGTTGGCTACACCTCC.

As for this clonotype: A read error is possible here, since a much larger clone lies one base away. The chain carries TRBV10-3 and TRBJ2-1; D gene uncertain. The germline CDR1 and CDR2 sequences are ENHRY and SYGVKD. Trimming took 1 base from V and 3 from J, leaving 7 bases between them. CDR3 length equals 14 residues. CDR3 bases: TGTGCCATCAGTGAGTACGGTAGCTACAATGAGCAGTTCTTC. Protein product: CAISEYGSYNEQFF.